This T cell receptor (beta chain) was recorded in a study of CD8 T cells in Susac syndrome. Random hexamers primed reverse transcription of about 0.45 to 1 ug RNA. It was immunoSEQ multiplex PCR that amplified TCR beta CDR3 across 54 Vbeta and 13 Jbeta. TCRdb re-called the immunoSEQ multiplex PCR reads with MiXCR, one entry per CDR3 protein. The table shows 250,000 to 300,000 distinct CDR3 sequences, with roughly 90% occurring only once. High-throughput TCR beta sequencing covered peripheral CD8+ and CD4+ T cells. Both CD4+ and CD8+ T cells were negatively isolated, and TEMRA cells underwent FACS enrichment. Trimming took 4 bases from V and 1 from J, leaving 7 bases between them. Germline lookup yields CDR1 LGHNA and CDR2 YSLEER. This CDR3 is 13 amino acids long.

The sample was CD8+ T cells from PBMCs. The chain recombines TRBV4-3 with TRBJ2-5; tentative D call: TRBD2 (6 bases). This clonotype originated in a human donor with multiple sclerosis. The CDR3 protein is CASSPGVQETQYF. In DNA form, the CDR3 reads TGCGCCAGCAGCCCGGGGGTCCAAGAGACCCAGTACTTC.